This T cell receptor (beta chain) was sequenced in a study of memory B cells and T cells in multiple sclerosis. TCRdb's table, derived via immunoSEQ multiplex PCR, lists solely in-frame clones and lacks some. The repertoire consists of 9,000 to 15,000 clones, with 80% to 90% occurring once and the leading ten covering less than 3.5%. Note on this clone: Its antigen remains unidentified.

The study, taken as a whole, reports: Normalization was needed because clone-set size differences affected shared clonotype counts.

CFSE-dim autoproliferating and CFSE-high non-proliferating T cells from unstimulated culture were sequenced separately. Roughly 4.5x10^7 CFSE-labeled PBMCs were cultured about seven days unstimulated, then replicate wells were pooled. The PBMCs received about 0.5 uM CFSE and serum-free culture with no added stimuli. The clonotype comes from a human donor with multiple sclerosis. The sequenced material came from PBMCs from blood kept in culture.

The CDR3 region is CASSLRAGKEETQYF. CDR3 nucleotide sequence: TGCGCCAGCAGCTTAAGAGCGGGGAAGGAAGAGACCCAGTACTTC. This chain uses TRBV5-1 with TRBJ2-5, with TRBD2 identical over 7 bases. The V gene's germline CDR1 is SGHRS and CDR2 YFSETQ. V was clipped by 2 bases and J by 3 bases; unmatched bases: 7. This CDR3 is built from 15 residues. Full variable domain (outside the CDR3, taken from reference TRBV5-1 and TRBJ2-5): KAGVTQTPRYLIKTRGQQVTLSCSPISGHRSVSWYQQTPGQGLQFLFEYFSETQRNKGNFPGRFSGRQFSNSRSEMNVSTLELGDSALYLCASSLRAGKEETQYFGPGTRLLVL.